The subject of this entry is one TCR beta chain. Per sample, no less than 5 micrograms of total RNA were extracted. This sample is part of a study of blood T cells in healthy people across ages. Overall study: In model experiments, template switching was able to capture about one barcoded beta molecule for every two T cells that were present.

Through a sample-barcoded 5' primer and a J-beta primer mix, a second PCR was run for roughly 7 to 11 cycles. Through a template-switch adaptor with 12 random nucleotides, each cDNA molecule received a tag. TCRdb used MiXCR to reprocess the 5' RACE reads, holding one entry per CDR3 protein. The data show 800,000 to 950,000 distinct CDR3 sequences, around 29% seen once. This same sample was also part of a study on T cells of mothers and their children. This second study notes: No persistent microchimeric T cell clones were detected.

The sample comprised blood. This receptor was taken from a woman in her thirties or forties in good health.

CDR3 DNA sequence: TGTGCCAGCCTTGGAGGACAGGGGTTGCCGTATAGCAATCAGCCCCAGCATTTT. Its protein product is CASLGGQGLPYSNQPQHF. V usage is TRBV12-3 or TRBV12-4 and J usage is TRBJ1-5, with 9 nucleotides matching TRBD1. Trimming took 8 bases from V and 0 from J; bases not matched to a gene: 14. The CDR3 contains 18 residues.